This paragraph reports one T cell receptor beta chain. This receptor's antigen is unknown. Per-base qualities were not stored, and no clone one base away is much larger. The data were taken from a study of T cell responses to AZD1222 COVID-19 vaccine (dated by TCRdb to the early 2020s). Background for the entire study: TCR sequencing was performed for roughly 240 trial participants, of whom about 200 were given two doses of AZD1222 and about 25 were given two doses of MenACWY control vaccine. Trial participants were enrolled by age into 18-55, 56-69 and 70-plus year subgroups, with approximately 150, 30 and 60 TCR-sequenced participants respectively. Overall study results and their limits: Conclusions about previously exposed vaccinees were limited because only a handful of AZD1222 recipients were SARS-CoV-2 seropositive at baseline. In the small 56-69-year group, the increase in depth fell short of significance, most likely because of low power. No day 14 peak-response samples were available, so repertoires were characterized only after the peak T cell response. After two AZD1222 doses, both the breadth and the depth of spike-specific TCRs were significantly higher than at day 0 and than in MenACWY recipients. CD4 TCRs associated with the vaccine covered the entire spike protein, and the dominant responses were in regions 160-218 and 743-854. Most participants were white British and females outnumbered males, and the authors suggested that clonal diversity may have been underestimated. Reportedly, almost half of the unique spike-specific TCRs recognized epitopes lying outside the regions that are mutated in the B.1.351 and B.1.1.7 variants.

The CDR3 regions of human TCRbeta chains were subjected to immunosequencing. From the authors' description of their analysis: Repertoire TCRs were matched against a reference library of SARS-CoV-2-specific TCRs generated with the MIRA antigen-specificity platform. Breadth meant the fraction of unique TCRs that were SARS-CoV-2-associated, whereas depth meant the fraction of total T cells that were SARS-CoV-2-associated. Using the MIRA data, each spike-specific TCR was mapped to the spike region that the TCR reacts to and placed in a CD4 or CD8 class. Log10-transformed breadth and depth values were compared by one-way ANOVA with Sidak's multiple comparisons tests. TCRdb stores this immuneACCESS table with in-frame sequences only. Part of the clones is absent; in the studies checked, under half of the shortfall reflects unresolved V genes, and no reason is known for the rest. V, J and clone size are those of that table, while D and trimming were read from the DNA. The sample table shows over 95,000 clones, and approximately 89% are seen once. The ten largest clones take up about 6.8% of the sample.

The sample's time point, from its label and the paper: about 28 days (+/-7) after the second vaccine dose. AZD1222 recipients given second doses at about 4 weeks or at about 12 weeks were pooled, since spike-specific TCR depth and breadth were not found to differ between the two schedules. The vaccinee samples were drawn from two UK trials, COV001 and COV002, one of which was a single-blind randomized controlled phase 2/3 trial testing AZD1222 (ChAdOx1 nCoV-19) in healthy adults. Trial participant PBMC samples were collected at day 0 and day 28 after the second dose for TCRbeta chain sequencing. Looking up the germline V gene (reference sequence) yields CDR1 MNHEY and CDR2 SMNVEV. At the junction V is shortened by 2 bases and J by 6 bases; bases outside the gene matches: 4. Reading from cysteine to phenylalanine, the CDR3 counts 13 amino acids. Left in the record is the CDR3 DNA by itself, 39 bases read in frame from the first base.

The rearrangement combines TRBV27 with TRBJ2-7; 7 bases in between match TRBD1. This TCR was recovered from an adult who received the AZD1222 COVID-19 vaccine. The sequences come from peripheral blood, collected 28 days after the second AZD1222 dose. The DNA sequence follows: TGTGCCAGCAGTTTAGACAGGGTTGGCGAGCAGTACTTC. This is translated as CASSLDRVGEQYF.